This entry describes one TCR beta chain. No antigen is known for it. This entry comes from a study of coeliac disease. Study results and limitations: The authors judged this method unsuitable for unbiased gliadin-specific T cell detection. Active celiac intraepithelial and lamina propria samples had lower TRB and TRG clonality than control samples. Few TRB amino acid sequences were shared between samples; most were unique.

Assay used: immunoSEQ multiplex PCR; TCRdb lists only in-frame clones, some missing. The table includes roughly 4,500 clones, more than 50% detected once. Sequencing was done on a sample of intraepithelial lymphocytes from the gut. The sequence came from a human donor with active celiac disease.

DNA for the CDR3: TGTGCCAGCAGCTGGGTTAGCGGGGATAATGAGCAGTTCTTC. Translated: CASSWVSGDNEQFF. This chain joins TRBV7-9 and TRBJ2-1, with 8 bases aligning to TRBD2. The CDR3 spans 14 residues. The V gene end was trimmed by 4 bases and the J gene end by 7 bases; junction bases not matched to a gene: 6. Germline CDR1 is SEHNR and CDR2 is FQNEAQ (reference sequence).